This passage covers 13 T cell receptor beta chains from one sample sequenced in a study of blood T cell repertoires in COVID-19. Here immunoSEQ multiplex PCR was the method, and the copy in TCRdb shows in-frame clones only, minus some. The profile shows 140,000 to 150,000 clones, over 70% of them singletons. The specimen was peripheral blood. All receptors come from a woman between 55 and 75 years old with acute or convalescent COVID-19.

V and J are TRBV5-1 and TRBJ2-3; D unresolved. There are 12 residues in the CDR3. Germline V gene sequence: CDR1 SGHRS, CDR2 YFSETQ. Between the trimmed V and J ends, which lost 3 bases and 2 bases, there was a span of 4 bases. The CDR3 DNA sequence: TGCGCCAGCAGCTCTTCCACAGATACGCAGTATTTT. As protein: CASSSSTDTQYF.

This chain uses TRBV6-5 with TRBJ1-1; D might be TRBD1 (6 bases). V was pared by 5 bases and J by 5 bases, with 15 bases between. CDR1 and CDR2 from the germline V gene are MNHEY and SVGAGI. This CDR3 spans 14 amino acids. The CDR3 region is CASSLQGGRTEAFF. The DNA for the CDR3 is TGTGCCAGCAGTCTACAGGGCGGTAGGACTGAAGCTTTCTTT.

V usage is TRBV6-5 and J usage is TRBJ2-2; no clear D gene. The CDR3 covers 13 residues. Germline values: CDR1 MNHEY, CDR2 SVGAGI. V lost 0 bases, J lost 6 bases, and 5 bases lay in between. The CDR3 reads CASSYSSAGELFF. In DNA form, the CDR3 reads TGTGCCAGCAGTTACTCGAGCGCCGGGGAGCTGTTTTTT.

This rearrangement joins TRBV7-9 to TRBJ2-7; a possible D gene is TRBD2 (5 bases). Germline V gene data show CDR1 as SEHNR and CDR2 as FQNEAQ (reference sequence). The V end was cut by 1 base, the J end by 2 bases, with 15 bases between. The CDR3 runs 16 residues. Written as DNA, the CDR3 is TGTGCCAGCAGCTTAGTCTCAAGCGGCAACCCCTACGAGCAGTACTTC. Translation: CASSLVSSGNPYEQYF.

This chain links TRBV5-1 with TRBJ2-3; 10 positions match TRBD2. J lost 4 bases, V lost 6 bases, and 14 bases had no gene match. This CDR3 is 17 amino acids long. CDR1 and CDR2 (germline): SGHRS, YFSETQ. The DNA of the CDR3 is TGCGCCAGCAATCAGGCTAGCGGGAGTCGGTTCGCAGATACGCAGTATTTT. It codes for CASNQASGSRFADTQYF.

The table lists this clone with a few counts. The chain recombines TRBV12-5 with TRBJ2-1, with 8 nucleotides matching TRBD1. From germline, CDR1 is LGHNT and CDR2 FRNRAP. V was pared by 6 bases and J by 2 bases, with 6 bases of the junction left unmatched. This CDR3 comprises 15 residues. CDR3 nucleotides: TGTGCTAGTGGAAGGGACAGGTCGCCCTACAATGAGCAGTTCTTC. Translation: CASGRDRSPYNEQFF. Looking up the rest from reference TRBV12-5 and TRBJ2-1 gives the full variable domain: DARVTQTPRHKVTEMGQEVTMRCQPILGHNTVFWYRQTMMQGLELLAYFRNRAPLDDSGMPKDRFSAEMPDATLATLKIQPSEPRDSAVYFCASGRDRSPYNEQFFGPGTRLTVL.

The V gene is TRBV7-3, the J gene TRBJ2-1, with TRBD2 as a possible D gene (6 bases). This CDR3 is 16 amino acids long. The germline V gene has CDR1 SGHTA and CDR2 FQGTGA. V was trimmed by 5 bases and J by 6 bases, leaving 20 bases between them. Here the CDR3 reads CASSPFSGPVRNEQFF. Here the CDR3 DNA reads TGTGCCAGCAGCCCATTTAGCGGCCCAGTCCGCAATGAGCAGTTCTTC.

This clone was recorded only once. The chain carries TRBV2 and TRBJ2-1, with 14 nucleotides matching TRBD2. The CDR3 has 15 residues. The V segment lost 5 bases and the J segment 9 bases; nucleotides outside the gene matches: 6. Looked up from germline, CDR1 is SNHLY and CDR2 is FYNNEI. The CDR3 spells CASSTTGLAGAEQFF. The CDR3 DNA sequence: TGTGCCAGCAGTACCACGGGACTAGCGGGGGCTGAGCAGTTCTTC. The full variable domain, rest sourced from reference TRBV2 and TRBJ2-1, is EPEVTQTPSHQVTQMGQEVILRCVPISNHLYFYWYRQILGQKVEFLVSFYNNEISEKSEIFDDQFSVERPDGSNFTLKIRSTKLEDSAMYFCASSTTGLAGAEQFFGPGTRLTVL.

The chain recombines TRBV6-5 with TRBJ2-3; no reliable D call. CDR1 is MNHEY and CDR2 is SVGAGI in the germline V gene. The CDR3 has 14 residues. V shed 7 bases and J shed 2 bases, with 13 bases lying between them. CDR3 DNA: TGTGCCAGCACAGTTACCTCTTACACAGATACGCAGTATTTT. It translates to CASTVTSYTDTQYF.

J is TRBJ2-2 and V is TRBV21-1; the table's TRBD2 call for D was not verified on the DNA. TRBV21-1 is a known pseudogene. The CDR3 runs to 16 residues. The DNA for the CDR3 is TGTGCCAGCAGCAAGGGACTAGCGGGATTTGTCTGGGAGCTGTTTTTT. It is translated as CASSKGLAGFVWELFF.

The chain uses TRBV27 and TRBJ2-7, with TRBD2 matching 10 bases. CDR1 is MNHEY and CDR2 is SMNVEV in the germline V gene (reference sequence). V lost 5 bases, J lost 2 bases, and 6 bases stayed unmatched. The CDR3 runs 15 residues. The CDR3 loop is CASSTKREGPYEQYF. CDR3 coding DNA: TGTGCCAGCAGTACTAAGCGGGAGGGCCCCTACGAGCAGTACTTC.

The chain recombines TRBV2 with TRBJ2-3; D might be TRBD2 (6 bases). The CDR3 is 16 amino acids. Per germline, CDR1 SNHLY and CDR2 FYNNEI. Trimming cost V 6 bases and J 0 bases, with 16 bases left between them. The CDR3 nucleotides are TGTGCCAGCAGCTTGGGGGGTACTCTTAGCACAGATACGCAGTATTTT. It encodes CASSLGGTLSTDTQYF.

The CDR3 loop is CASSYRDYGYTF. The DNA for the CDR3 is TGTGCCAGCAGCTACAGGGACTATGGCTACACCTTC. The rearrangement joins TRBV13 to TRBJ1-2; D is perhaps TRBD1 (6 bases). The germline gives CDR1 PRHDT, CDR2 FYEKMQ (reference sequence). The CDR3 contains 12 residues. V was clipped by 4 bases and J by 3 bases, with 6 bases between them.